This passage covers 6 T cell receptor beta chains from one sample sequenced in a study of long-term antiretroviral therapy in people with HIV. A v3.0 immunoSEQ assay was performed at survey level. Using immunoSEQ multiplex PCR, the repertoire was profiled, and TCRdb retains in-frame clones only, with some absent. The sample includes 20,000 to 30,000 clones, 81% seen only once; the top ten take roughly 16%. Source: unsorted PBMCs, taken at the start of antiretroviral therapy, before treatment. The receptors come from a woman aged 18-35 years with HIV.

The rearrangement uses TRBV4-3 and TRBJ2-7; TRBD1 aligns across 8 bases. V trimming: 0 bases; J trimming: 2 bases; junction bases outside the gene matches: 3. The CDR3 consists of 15 residues. Per germline, CDR1 LGHNA and CDR2 YSLEER. The CDR3 spells CASSQEGTGAYEQYF. In DNA, the CDR3 is TGCGCCAGCAGCCAAGAAGGGACAGGAGCCTACGAGCAGTACTTC.

The J gene is TRBJ1-1, the V gene TRBV6-1, with TRBD1 matching over 7 bases. Per germline, CDR1 MNHNS and CDR2 SASEGT. The CDR3 loop spans 13 amino acids. With 4 bases clipped from V and 3 bases from J, the junction kept 2 bases outside the gene matches. Here the CDR3 DNA reads TGTGCCAGCAGTGGCACAGGGGACACTGAAGCTTTCTTT. The encoded protein is CASSGTGDTEAFF.

V gene TRBV7-9 combines with J gene TRBJ1-3, with D unresolved. In germline, CDR1 is SEHNR, CDR2 FQNEAQ (reference sequence). With 7 bases removed from V and 0 bases from J, the gap between germline ends came to 19 bases. This CDR3 is built from 17 residues. The CDR3 bases are TGTGCCAGCACCCCCCGTGGAGACTCCTACTCTGGAAACACCATATATTTT. Protein sequence: CASTPRGDSYSGNTIYF.

The chain uses TRBV6-6 and TRBJ1-1; a possible D gene is TRBD1 (5 bases). The germline CDR1 and CDR2 sequences are MNHNY and SVGAGI (reference sequence). V lost 6 bases and J 5 bases, leaving 16 bases between the germline ends. The CDR3 runs to 14 residues. CDR3 amino acids: CASSQPGMGTEAFF. DNA for the CDR3: TGTGCCAGCAGCCAACCAGGGATGGGGACTGAAGCTTTCTTT.

The genes are TRBV19 and TRBJ2-7; D is unclear. This CDR3 has 15 amino acids. Trimming pared 4 bases from V and 4 bases from J, leaving 17 bases between. Germline V gives CDR1 LNHDA, CDR2 SQIVND (reference sequence). CDR3: CASSTIDGRSYEQYF. CDR3 DNA: TGTGCCAGTAGTACTATAGACGGCAGGAGTTACGAGCAGTACTTC.

The V gene is TRBV30, the J gene TRBJ2-1; D not certain. Germline values: CDR1 GTSNPN, CDR2 SVGIG (reference sequence). With 3 bases removed from V and 8 bases from J, the gap between germline ends came to 8 bases. The CDR3 spans 11 residues. CDR3 coding DNA: TGTGCCTGGAGAGGAACGGATGAGCAGTTCTTC. It codes for CAWRGTDEQFF.